The 27 T cell receptor beta chains below were found in one sample sequenced in a study of beta chain features in type 1 diabetes. The whole isolated RNA underwent reverse transcription, so sequencing captured expressed TCRB transcripts. Data came from immunoSEQ multiplex PCR; TCRdb stores just in-frame clones and leaves some out. The repertoire holds 900,000 or so clones, with roughly a sixth as singletons. The sample was naive CD4+ T cells from blood. All receptors come from a woman younger than 35 in good health.

The J gene is TRBJ2-1, the V gene TRBV25-1; 15 bases match TRBD2. The CDR3 is made up of 14 amino acids. Germline V gene lookup returns CDR1 MGHDK and CDR2 SYGVNS. J was trimmed by 6 bases and V by 9 bases; bases with no gene match: 3. DNA for the CDR3: TGTGCCAGTGGACTAGCGGGAGGGCCCAATGAGCAGTTCTTC. Its protein is CASGLAGGPNEQFF.

The rearrangement joins TRBV6-6 to TRBJ2-7, with D unresolved. V was clipped by 2 bases and J by 0 bases, with 8 bases between them. The CDR3 has 14 amino acids. From germline, CDR1 is MNHNY and CDR2 SVGAGI (reference sequence). The CDR3 coding sequence is TGTGCCAGCAGTTACGACGGCGCCTCCTACGAGCAGTACTTC. Translating gives CASSYDGASYEQYF.

This chain joins TRBV2 and TRBJ2-5, with D maybe TRBD1 (6 bases). Germline values: CDR1 SNHLY, CDR2 FYNNEI. The CDR3 extends over 13 amino acids. Between the trimmed V and J ends, which lost 7 bases and 2 bases, there was a span of 11 bases. The DNA for the CDR3 is TGTGCCAGCAATAATCAGGGGCAAGAGACCCAGTACTTC. As protein: CASNNQGQETQYF.

The chain uses TRBV9 and TRBJ2-1; D unresolved. The CDR3 is made up of 15 amino acids. Trimming removed 0 bases at V and 4 bases at J, with 11 bases between. The V gene's germline CDR1 is SGDLS and CDR2 YYNGEE. The CDR3 DNA sequence: TGTGCCAGCAGCGTAGGGCAGAGTCCTTACAATGAGCAGTTCTTC. Residues: CASSVGQSPYNEQFF.

Details on this clone: At one boundary the junction diverges from the germline segment, which might be a read error. Within the sample, other DNA sequences also encode this same CDR3. The chain has TRBV18 and TRBJ1-1; D is perhaps TRBD1 (6 bases). CDR3 length: 13 residues. Germline-derived CDR1 and CDR2 are KGHSH and LQKENI. The CDR3 DNA is TGTGCCAGCTCCCCACAGGGTTACACTGAAGCTTTCTTT. Its translation: CASSPQGYTEAFF.

The gene calls are TRBV9 and TRBJ2-1; TRBD2 matches 7 bases. The CDR3 consists of 17 residues. Per germline, CDR1 SGDLS and CDR2 YYNGEE. Germline trimming cut 3 bases from V and 0 bases from J; bases unmatched to any gene: 9. DNA for the CDR3: TGTGCCAGCAGCGGAAATACTCGGGACTACTCCTACAATGAGCAGTTCTTC. It encodes CASSGNTRDYSYNEQFF. Full variable domain (rest looked up from reference TRBV9 and TRBJ2-1): DSGVTQTPKHLITATGQRVTLRCSPRSGDLSVYWYQQSLDQGLQFLIQYYNGEERAKGNILERFSAQQFPDLHSELNLSSLELGDSALYFCASSGNTRDYSYNEQFFGPGTRLTVL.

This clone has only a few counts. The chain has TRBV14 and TRBJ1-2; D is ambiguous. The V gene's germline CDR1 is SGHDN and CDR2 FVKESK. CDR3 size: 13 residues. Deletions cut 0 bases from V and 6 bases from J, with 8 bases between. The CDR3 DNA reads TGTGCCAGCAGCCAAGATTTAGGGCATGGCTACACCTTC. This codes for CASSQDLGHGYTF.

On this clone itself: A read error may account for a junction end that differs from germline. This sequence joins TRBV25-1 and TRBJ1-2, with TRBD1 identical over 9 bases. The CDR3 has 17 residues. The germline V gene has CDR1 MGHDK and CDR2 SYGVNS. CDR3 in amino acids: CVSSLPQGNRGQDGYTF. DNA of the CDR3: TGTGTCAGCAGTCTTCCCCAGGGGAACAGGGGGCAAGATGGCTACACCTTC.

This clone was observed a handful of times. The chain joins TRBV15 to TRBJ1-4; D call uncertain. Germline CDR1 is LNHNV and CDR2 is YYDKDF (reference sequence). The CDR3 sequence is 15 residues long. V lost 4 bases, J lost 0 bases, and 9 bases lay in between. CDR3 nucleotides: TGTGCCACCAGCAAGGATACTGCAACTAATGAAAAACTGTTTTTT. Protein sequence: CATSKDTATNEKLFF.

To note about this clone: One end of the junction does not line up with germline, which may come from a read error. The chain couples TRBV7-9 to TRBJ1-2; possibly TRBD1 for D (6 bases). Germline V gives CDR1 SEHNR, CDR2 FQNEAQ (reference sequence). The CDR3 is made up of 12 amino acids. The CDR3 spells CASSLGQDVTRF. The CDR3 region has the DNA TGTGCCAGCAGCTTAGGACAGGACGTCACCCGCTTC.

In its sample, this clone was seen a few times. This chain uses TRBV4-3 with TRBJ2-3; a possible D gene is TRBD2 (5 bases). The germline V gene encodes CDR1 LGHNA and CDR2 YSLEER. Trimming left V 3 bases short and J 1 base short, with 8 bases between. The CDR3 length is 14 residues. This CDR3 is CASSQGAGTDTQYF. The CDR3 bases are TGCGCCAGCAGCCAGGGAGCGGGCACAGATACGCAGTATTTT.

This clone was seen only a few times. The V and J genes are TRBV5-1 and TRBJ1-1, with 7 bases lining up with TRBD1. Germline CDR1 is SGHRS and CDR2 is YFSETQ. This CDR3 has 15 residues. After removal of 1 base from V and 1 base from J, the junction contained 4 bases not matched to a gene. The CDR3 sequence: CASSLRGLKNTEAFF. CDR3 nucleotide sequence: TGCGCCAGCAGCTTGAGGGGGCTTAAGAACACTGAAGCTTTCTTT.

This clone has a handful of counts. This chain uses TRBV19 with TRBJ2-7; 14 nucleotides match TRBD2. The CDR3 length is 18 residues. Per the germline V gene, CDR1 is LNHDA and CDR2 is SQIVND (reference sequence). Trimming took 5 bases from V and 6 from J; bases not matched to a gene: 15. The CDR3 DNA follows: TGTGCCAGTAGTTCTCGACTAGCGGGAGGGACTATGAGGGGCGAGCAGTACTTC. Translated, it gives CASSSRLAGGTMRGEQYF.

This chain uses TRBV19 with TRBJ2-1; 8 positions match TRBD2. Per the germline V gene, CDR1 is LNHDA and CDR2 is SQIVND (reference sequence). Germline trimming cut 5 bases from V and 4 bases from J; bases unmatched to any gene: 10. This CDR3 is built from 16 residues. This chain's CDR3 is CASSSADTSGYNEQFF. The CDR3 DNA reads as TGTGCCAGTAGTTCGGCTGACACTAGCGGATACAATGAGCAGTTCTTC.

The chain employs TRBV5-4 and TRBJ2-7; no definite D call. CDR1 is SGHNT, CDR2 YYREEE, per germline (reference sequence). The V gene lost 4 bases and the J gene lost 6 bases, with 11 bases spanning the gap. This CDR3 has 12 residues. CDR3 in DNA: TGTGCCAGCAGCCAAACGGGTCTCGAGCAGTACTTC. Residues: CASSQTGLEQYF.

This clone was seen more than once but under ten times. The V gene is TRBV5-6, the J gene TRBJ2-3; a possible D gene is TRBD2 (5 bases). This CDR3 region has 13 residues. V dropped 0 bases and J dropped 6 bases, with 8 bases sitting between them. Germline V gives CDR1 SGHDT, CDR2 YYEEEE. The CDR3 nucleotides are TGTGCCAGCAGCTTGGTGACTACCGATACGCAGTATTTT. It translates to CASSLVTTDTQYF. The full variable domain, rest sourced from reference TRBV5-6 and TRBJ2-3, is DAGVTQSPTHLIKTRGQQVTLRCSPKSGHDTVSWYQQALGQGPQFIFQYYEEEERQRGNFPDRFSGHQFPNYSSELNVNALLLGDSALYLCASSLVTTDTQYFGPGTRLTVL.

Details on this clone: The same CDR3 arises from other DNA sequences in this sample as well. This sequence joins TRBV7-3 and TRBJ2-3; no reliable D call. Germline assignment: CDR1 SGHTA and CDR2 FQGTGA. V lost 2 bases, J lost 0 bases, and 9 bases lay in between. The CDR3 runs to 15 residues. The CDR3 nucleotides are TGTGCCAGCAGCTTAGACGGAGTTAGCACAGATACGCAGTATTTT. Its protein is CASSLDGVSTDTQYF.

This clone was detected a few times. The rearrangement joins TRBV18 to TRBJ2-1; 8 positions match TRBD1. Germline values: CDR1 KGHSH, CDR2 LQKENI. The V and J ends lost 6 bases and 8 bases, in that order; junction bases with no gene match: 6. The CDR3 is made up of 13 amino acids. The DNA for the CDR3 is TGTGCCAGCTCCTCACAGGGGGGCGATGAGCAGTTCTTC. This sequence encodes CASSSQGGDEQFF.

The J gene is TRBJ2-1, the V gene TRBV9; TRBD2 aligns across 11 bases. Unmatched junction bases numbered 5, after V lost 2 bases and J lost 7 bases. The CDR3 loop spans 15 amino acids. The V gene's germline CDR1 is SGDLS and CDR2 YYNGEE. The CDR3 region is CASSVSGRAPNEQFF. CDR3 bases: TGTGCCAGCAGCGTTAGCGGGAGGGCCCCGAATGAGCAGTTCTTC.

As concerns this clone: Other DNA sequences in the same sample also yield this CDR3. This chain uses TRBV15 with TRBJ2-6; no clear D. Germline CDR1 and CDR2: LNHNV and YYDKDF (reference sequence). The ends were cut back, 8 bases at V and 10 bases at J, with 21 bases in the middle. This CDR3 has 15 amino acids. This CDR3 is CATQEGPLLQNVLTF. As DNA, the CDR3 is TGTGCCACCCAAGAAGGCCCATTGTTACAAAACGTCCTGACTTTC.

V is TRBV28 and J is TRBJ2-2; 8 nucleotides line up with TRBD1. Germline CDR1 MDHEN, CDR2 SYDVKM. The CDR3 runs 14 residues. Losses at the gene ends were 11 bases for V and 4 bases for J; bases not matched to a gene: 9. CDR3 sequence: CASQTGAPTGELFF. CDR3 in DNA: TGTGCCTCTCAGACAGGGGCCCCCACCGGGGAGCTGTTTTTT.

The V call is TRBV11-2, the J call TRBJ2-1; D is perhaps TRBD2 (5 bases). The CDR3 is made up of 16 amino acids. Trimming removed 1 base at V and 4 bases at J, with 14 bases between. From germline, CDR1 is SGHAT and CDR2 FQNNGV. CDR3 region: CASSLVVGRAYNEQFF. The CDR3 nucleotides are TGTGCCAGCAGCTTAGTTGTAGGGCGGGCATACAATGAGCAGTTCTTC. The whole variable domain, remainder taken from reference TRBV11-2 and TRBJ2-1, is EAGVAQSPRYKIIEKRQSVAFWCNPISGHATLYWYQQILGQGPKLLIQFQNNGVVDDSQLPKDRFSAERLKGVDSTLKIQPAKLEDSAVYLCASSLVVGRAYNEQFFGPGTRLTVL.

This clone was observed a handful of times. This chain connects TRBV13 to TRBJ2-3; D gene uncertain. Trimming cost V 5 bases and J 0 bases, with 18 bases left between them. Germline V gene sequence: CDR1 PRHDT, CDR2 FYEKMQ (reference sequence). The CDR3 length is 17 residues. CDR3 protein: CASSTGRLIVSTDTQYF. In DNA form, the CDR3 reads TGTGCCAGCAGCACCGGACGACTCATTGTTAGCACAGATACGCAGTATTTT.

This chain uses TRBV21-1 with TRBJ2-1. TRBV21-1 is described as a pseudogene. CDR3 length: 16 amino acids. The CDR3 bases are TGTGCCAGCTCGGGTTCCGGGACCCGGGCCTACAATGAGCAGTTCTTC. Translation: CASSGSGTRAYNEQFF.

The V call is TRBV29-1, the J call TRBJ2-2; possibly TRBD1 for D (6 bases). The CDR3 is 12 residues long. Germline loops: CDR1 SQVTM, CDR2 ANQGSEA. The V end was cut by 6 bases, the J end by 6 bases, with 11 bases between. Here the CDR3 DNA reads TGCAGCGTGCGCGAGGGGGCCGGGGAGCTGTTTTTT. This sequence encodes CSVREGAGELFF.

This clone was counted between two and nine times. The V call is TRBV7-2, the J call TRBJ2-7; D is unresolved. This CDR3 comprises 15 residues. V shed 4 bases and J shed 1 base, with 14 bases lying between them. The germline V gene encodes CDR1 SGHTA and CDR2 FQGNSA. For the CDR3, the DNA is TGTGCCAGCAGCTCCCGAAGATCTGATTCCTACGAGCAGTACTTC. Translated, it gives CASSSRRSDSYEQYF.

The chain combines TRBV4-1 with TRBJ2-1; weak D call: TRBD1 (7 bases). This CDR3 is 19 amino acids long. In germline, CDR1 is MGHRA, CDR2 YSYEKL. The V gene lost 4 bases and the J gene lost 0 bases, with 22 bases spanning the gap. The CDR3 protein is CASSRRRDSQKTSYNEQFF. In DNA form, the CDR3 reads TGCGCCAGCAGCCGAAGGAGGGACAGCCAAAAAACCTCCTACAATGAGCAGTTCTTC.